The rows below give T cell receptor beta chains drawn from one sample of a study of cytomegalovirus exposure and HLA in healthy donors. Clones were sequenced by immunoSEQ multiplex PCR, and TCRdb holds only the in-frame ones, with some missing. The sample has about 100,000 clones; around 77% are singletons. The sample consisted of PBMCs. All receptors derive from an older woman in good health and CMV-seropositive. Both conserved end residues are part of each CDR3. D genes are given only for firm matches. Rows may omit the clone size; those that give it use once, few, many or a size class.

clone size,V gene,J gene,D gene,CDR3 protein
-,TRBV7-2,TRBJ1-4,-,CASSLVGAEKLFF
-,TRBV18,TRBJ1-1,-,CASSPREASVGTEAFF
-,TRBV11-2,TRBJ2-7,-,CASSLQGYEQYF
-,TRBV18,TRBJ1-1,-,CASSPRRPDTNTEAFF
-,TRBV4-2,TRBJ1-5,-,CASSQARTGNQPQHF
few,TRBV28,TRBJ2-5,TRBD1,CASSPFDRGPFGTQYF
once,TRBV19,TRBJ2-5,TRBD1,CASSIQGANQETQYF
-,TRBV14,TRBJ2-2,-,CASSQSGGELFF
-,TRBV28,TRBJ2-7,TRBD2,CASSRAGGEQYF
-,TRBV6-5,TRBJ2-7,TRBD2,CASSYSFAGADEQYF
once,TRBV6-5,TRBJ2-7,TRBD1,CATGRSLTGYEQYF
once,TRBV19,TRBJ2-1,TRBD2,CASSSGSRGLYNEQFF
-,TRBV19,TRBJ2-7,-,CASSIAVSRGARSYEQYF
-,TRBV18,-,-,CASSPTESYEQYF
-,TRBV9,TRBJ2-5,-,CASSVLAVPGETQYF
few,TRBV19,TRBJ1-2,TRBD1,CASRGTGGGFYGYTF
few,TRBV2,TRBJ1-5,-,CASSDFTLQPQHF
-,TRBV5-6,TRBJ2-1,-,CASGREKVQFF
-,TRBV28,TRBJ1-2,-,CASSFGAGDYGYTF
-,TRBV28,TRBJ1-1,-,CASGGLTEAFF
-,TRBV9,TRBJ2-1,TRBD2,CASSVAGTSSWGEQFF
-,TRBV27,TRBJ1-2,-,CASSLFARLGAGANYGYTF
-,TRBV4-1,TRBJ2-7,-,CASSLLGDLGGEQYF
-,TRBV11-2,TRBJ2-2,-,CASSGGSDGPGELFF
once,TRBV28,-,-,CASSKRHLWVLYEQYF
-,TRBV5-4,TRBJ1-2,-,CASSLGPGESGGYTF
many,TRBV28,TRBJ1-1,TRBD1,CATISDRENTEAFF
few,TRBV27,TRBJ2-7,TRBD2,CASSKREGPAYEQYF
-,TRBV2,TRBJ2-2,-,CASSRKRQVTGELFF
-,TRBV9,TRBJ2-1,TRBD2,CASSVGLAGGFYNEQFF
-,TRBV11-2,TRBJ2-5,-,CASSSLEAGETQYF
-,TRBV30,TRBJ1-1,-,CAWSPGAGRLLAFF
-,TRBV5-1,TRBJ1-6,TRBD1,CASSRTGDNSPLHF